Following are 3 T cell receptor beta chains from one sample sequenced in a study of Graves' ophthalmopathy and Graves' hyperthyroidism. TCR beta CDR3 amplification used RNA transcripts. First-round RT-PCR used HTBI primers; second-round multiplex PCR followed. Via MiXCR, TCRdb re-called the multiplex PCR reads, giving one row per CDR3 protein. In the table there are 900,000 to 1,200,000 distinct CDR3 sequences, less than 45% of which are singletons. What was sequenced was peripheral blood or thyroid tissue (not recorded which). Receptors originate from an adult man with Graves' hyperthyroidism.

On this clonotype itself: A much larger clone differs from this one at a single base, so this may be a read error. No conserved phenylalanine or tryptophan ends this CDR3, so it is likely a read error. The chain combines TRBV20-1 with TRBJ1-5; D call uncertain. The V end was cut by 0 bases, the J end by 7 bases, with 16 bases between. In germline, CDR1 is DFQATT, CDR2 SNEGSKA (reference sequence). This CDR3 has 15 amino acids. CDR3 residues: CSARDAGSGNQPQHS. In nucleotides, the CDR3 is TGCAGTGCTAGAGATGCGGGTAGCGGGAACCAGCCCCAGCATTCT.

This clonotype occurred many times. The CDR3 protein is CASSLWTGNPYEQYF. The CDR3 DNA follows: TGCGCCAGCAGCTTGTGGACAGGGAATCCCTACGAGCAGTACTTC. V usage is TRBV5-1 and J usage is TRBJ2-7, with 8 bases aligning to TRBD1. CDR3 length: 15 residues. Per the germline V gene, CDR1 is SGHRS and CDR2 is YFSETQ. The V gene end was trimmed by 1 base and the J gene end by 2 bases; junction bases not matched to a gene: 5.

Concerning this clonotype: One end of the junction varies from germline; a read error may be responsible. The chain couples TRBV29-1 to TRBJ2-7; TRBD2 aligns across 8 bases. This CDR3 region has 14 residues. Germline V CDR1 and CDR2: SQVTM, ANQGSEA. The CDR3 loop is CSVEAGGGTGELYF. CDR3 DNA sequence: TGCAGCGTTGAAGCGGGAGGGGGGACCGGGGAGCTGTACTTC.